This T cell receptor (beta chain) is drawn from a study of human T cells and chemical hapten exposure. In the study overall: Slight volume differences across pooled libraries mainly accounted for varying per-sample TCR yields. Study conclusions and caveats: Expanded TCRs were compared with controls, and the expanded TCRs formed significantly more large CDR3 similarity clusters.

After removal of 4 bases from V and 8 bases from J, the junction contained 10 bases not matched to a gene. CDR1 and CDR2 (germline): SGHRS, YFSETQ. This CDR3 contains 15 residues. The time point is: patch test 1, 2 weeks after DPC sensitization. Treatment described: therapeutic diphenylcyclopropenone sensitization with weekly scalp DPC. TCRdb redid the calling of the RACE reads with MiXCR, one entry per CDR3 protein. The data hold around 110,000 distinct CDR3 sequences, with around an eighth observed a single time. This clonotype was counted between two and nine times. The antigen remains unidentified.

Here the sequenced sample was whole blood, taken in connection with sensitization to the hapten diphenylcyclopropenone (DPC). This sequence originates from a woman in her forties or fifties with alopecia areata. Some clones in this sample may be carry-over from other donors' samples. This chain uses TRBV5-1 with TRBJ2-1; 9 positions match TRBD2. CDR3 sequence (DNA): TGCGCCAGCAGCCGCCTTAGCGGGAGACTGGATGAGCAGTTCTTC. Protein product: CASSRLSGRLDEQFF.